These 3 T cell receptor beta chains share one sample of origin, sequenced in a study of T cells in Graves' hyperthyroidism and ophthalmopathy. Amplified TCR beta CDR3 regions derived from RNA transcripts. During a first-round RT-PCR of the TCR CDR3, the HTBI primer set was used. One entry per CDR3 protein, called by TCRdb with MiXCR from the multiplex PCR reads. The repertoire includes approximately 590,000 distinct CDR3 sequences, more than 15% of them detected once, and around 6.6% sits in the top ten. Sequences were obtained from blood. These receptor sequences come from a woman aged 25-40 years with Graves' hyperthyroidism.

There are many counts of this clonotype. This rearrangement joins TRBV20-1 to TRBJ2-2, with D possibly being TRBD1 or TRBD2 (5 bases each). Germline CDR1 DFQATT, CDR2 SNEGSKA (reference sequence). V was trimmed by 4 bases and J by 1 base, leaving 16 bases between them. The CDR3 has 16 amino acids. For the CDR3, the DNA is TGCAGTGCTACAGCCCTTGGGGCGGGGAACACCGGGGAGCTGTTTTTT. Residues: CSATALGAGNTGELFF.

This clonotype was seen ten or more times. This chain joins TRBV10-3 and TRBJ2-3; D is ambiguous. Germline assignment: CDR1 ENHRY and CDR2 SYGVKD. The CDR3 has 14 amino acids. Trimming took 5 bases from V and 2 from J, leaving 11 bases between them. CDR3 sequence reads: CAISKARSTDTQYF. The CDR3 DNA reads TGTGCCATCAGTAAGGCTAGATCCACAGATACGCAGTATTTT.

In its sample, this clonotype was seen many times. The rearrangement links TRBV7-8 to TRBJ2-5; 10 bases line up with TRBD2. With V trimmed by 5 bases and J by 5 bases, 11 bases remained unmatched. The CDR3 spans 16 residues. Germline assignment: CDR1 SGHVS and CDR2 FQNEAQ. The CDR3 DNA reads TGTGCCAGCAGCCCCCAGGTGCTAGCGGGAGTTGAGACCCAGTACTTC. It codes for CASSPQVLAGVETQYF.